This T cell receptor (beta chain) was sequenced for a study of cytomegalovirus exposure and HLA in healthy donors. A multiplex PCR was run with 60 Vbeta primers and 13 Jbeta primers. Assay: immunoSEQ multiplex PCR; the TCRdb copy retains only in-frame clones and omits some. The data contain 93,000 or so clones, under 80% of them singletons. Study-level findings and limits: Later, an analysis found that common viral pathogens appeared to be linked with several of the most significant clusters. TCR association rates varied by HLA locus in a later analysis, with DRB1 highest and HLA-C lowest.

CDR1 is SEHNR and CDR2 is FQNEAQ in the germline V gene (reference sequence). The CDR3 has 15 amino acids. V lost 5 bases, J lost 8 bases, and 12 bases stayed unmatched. As to this clone: The target antigen is unknown.

The TCR sequence derives from a woman younger than 35 in good health and CMV-seropositive. The rearrangement links TRBV7-9 to TRBJ2-1; 7 bases line up with TRBD2. Sequencing input: PBMCs. The CDR3 DNA sequence: TGTGCCAGCAGCCAGACGGTGGCGGGAGCTGATGAGCAGTTCTTC. Amino acid sequence: CASSQTVAGADEQFF.